The text below deals with one T cell receptor (beta chain). The antigen is undetermined. In each case, RNA was isolated and then reverse transcribed into cDNA as the sequencing template. Method: immunoSEQ multiplex PCR; TCRdb's copy keeps in-frame clones and lacks some. This table holds roughly 200,000 clones, almost 65% found once. The sample is drawn from a study of CD8+ T cells in alopecia areata. For the study at large: Those treated were given oral tofacitinib at 5 to 10 mg twice daily. Tofacitinib administration persisted for 6 to 18 months, succeeded by 6 months off drug.

V was shortened by 5 bases and J by 4 bases, with 14 bases between the two germline ends. The length of the CDR3 is 15 residues. The V gene's germline CDR1 is SNHLY and CDR2 FYNNEI. General study points: For lesional scalp, especially alopecia totalis/universalis, clonality was higher than in normal scalp.

Those with alopecia areata gave lesional scalp punch biopsies and peripheral blood. The material was CD4+ T cells sorted from blood, obtained at week 0. The chain carries TRBV2 and TRBJ2-2; the D gene is possibly TRBD2 (5 bases). The TCR was taken from a human donor with alopecia areata. CDR3 protein: CASSNGSAVTGELFF. The CDR3 DNA is TGTGCCAGCAGTAACGGGTCAGCGGTCACCGGGGAGCTGTTTTTT. Full variable domain (rest looked up from reference TRBV2 and TRBJ2-2): EPEVTQTPSHQVTQMGQEVILRCVPISNHLYFYWYRQILGQKVEFLVSFYNNEISEKSEIFDDQFSVERPDGSNFTLKIRSTKLEDSAMYFCASSNGSAVTGELFFGEGSRLTVL.